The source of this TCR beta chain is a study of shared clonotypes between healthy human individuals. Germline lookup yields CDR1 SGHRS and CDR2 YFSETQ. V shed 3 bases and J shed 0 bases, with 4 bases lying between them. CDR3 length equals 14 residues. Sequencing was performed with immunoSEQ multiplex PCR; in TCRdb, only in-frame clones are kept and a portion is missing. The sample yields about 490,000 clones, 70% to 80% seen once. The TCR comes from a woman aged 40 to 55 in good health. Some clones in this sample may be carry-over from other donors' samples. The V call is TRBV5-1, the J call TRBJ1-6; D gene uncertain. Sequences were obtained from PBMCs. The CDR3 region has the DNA TGCGCCAGCAGCTCCAGCTCCTATAATTCACCCCTCCACTTT. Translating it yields CASSSSSYNSPLHF.